What follows describes a single T cell receptor beta chain. Antigen: not known. The length of the CDR3 is 12 residues. V was shortened by 6 bases and J by 2 bases, with 8 bases between the two germline ends. Germline V lookup: CDR1 MNHNS, CDR2 SASEGT. This sample is drawn from a study of PD-1 blockade in classical Hodgkin lymphoma. Looking at the study overall: The nivolumab dose that patients received was 3 mg/kg, given intravenously every 2 weeks. Whole-study findings and limits: Complete responders showed a baseline diversity that resembled the diversity of newly diagnosed patients. CD4+ but not CD8+ TCR diversity rose significantly by C4D1.

Every single patient, without exception, relapsed after autologous stem cell transplantation, and brentuximab vedotin exposure varied. The patients, who had relapsed/refractory classical Hodgkin lymphoma, achieved best responses of complete response, partial response or progressive disease. The data were produced by immunoSEQ multiplex PCR, yet TCRdb's version contains in-frame clones alone and is incomplete. The top ten clones hold 5.5% of a sample with about 41,000 clones, more than 85% of them seen once. The V and J genes are TRBV6-1 and TRBJ2-7; possible D gene TRBD2, 5 bases. Here the sequenced sample was peripheral blood mononuclear cells (PBMCs), taken before the second cycle of nivolumab. The clonotype originates from a human donor with classical Hodgkin lymphoma. CDR3 sequence: CASRSGAYEQYF. In nucleotides, the CDR3 is TGTGCCAGCAGGAGCGGAGCCTACGAGCAGTACTTC.